This TCR beta chain stems from a study of blood T cell repertoires in COVID-19. Across the study: T cells, B-cell-depleted T cells, or PBMCs supplied cDNA or gDNA.

Seattle cases were enrolled at active infection and followed longitudinally. V trimming: 4 bases; J trimming: 5 bases; junction bases outside the gene matches: 6. Germline V gene data show CDR1 as KGHDR and CDR2 as SFDVKD. This CDR3 has 15 residues. The count of this clone is one. As handled by the study authors: Counts of nucleated cells, estimated from reference gene primer amplification, were obtained. TCRdb's copy holds only in-frame clones and misses some; the assay was immunoSEQ multiplex PCR. V and J calls and clone size are copied from that table; D and trimming were computed from the DNA. The data show just over 300,000 clones, roughly 86% seen once.

The chain combines TRBV24-1 with TRBJ2-1; 8 bases are shared with TRBD1. The sequenced sample consisted of peripheral blood. This TCR was recovered from a woman in her twenties or thirties with COVID-19, enrolled during active disease. The CDR3 nucleotides are TGTGCCACCAGTGACTATCAGACAGGGGACAATGAGCAGTTCTTC. Its translation is CATSDYQTGDNEQFF.